One and the same sample provided the 2 T cell receptor beta chains below, sequenced in a study of cytomegalovirus exposure and HLA in healthy donors. The study ran its PCR with 60 Vbeta and 13 Jbeta primers. TCRdb's copy holds only in-frame clones and misses some; the assay was immunoSEQ multiplex PCR. The sample has fewer than 250,000 clones; 65% to 80% are singletons. Material for sequencing was PBMCs. The receptors derive from a man between 25 and 39 years old in good health and CMV-seropositive.

V gene TRBV6-5 combines with J gene TRBJ2-2; a possible D gene is TRBD2 (6 bases). The CDR3 loop spans 14 amino acids. The germline V gene encodes CDR1 MNHEY and CDR2 SVGAGI. V was clipped by 6 bases and J by 5 bases, with 13 bases between them. The CDR3 bases are TGTGCCAGCAGCAGGAGGGGTCGGACCGGGGAGCTGTTTTTT. This sequence encodes CASSRRGRTGELFF.

The chain is built from TRBV6-1 and TRBJ2-3, with 8 bases fitting TRBD1. V shed 4 bases, J shed 2 bases, and the junction held 8 bases outside the gene matches. Germline loops: CDR1 MNHNS, CDR2 SASEGT. The CDR3 contains 16 residues. The CDR3, as DNA: TGTGCCAGCAGTGCTCGGACAGGGTCTGCCACAGATACGCAGTATTTT. Amino acid sequence: CASSARTGSATDTQYF.